These 5 T cell receptor beta chains originate from one sample sequenced in a study of shared clonotypes between healthy human individuals. Profiled with immunoSEQ multiplex PCR; TCRdb holds only in-frame clones, not every one. The sample lists some 2.3 million clones, more than 85% occurring once. Sequencing was carried out using naive CD4+ T cells from PBMCs. Documented subset: CD45RA+ positively selected. These receptors all stem from a man aged 18-30 years in good health. Some clones in this sample may be carry-over from other donors' samples.

Worth noting for this clone: Other DNA sequences within the sample encode an identical CDR3. The chain carries TRBV9 and TRBJ2-3; D ambiguous. Germline CDR1 reads SGDLS; CDR2 reads YYNGEE. V was shortened by 4 bases and J by 5 bases, with 8 bases between the two germline ends. CDR3 length: 12 amino acids. For the CDR3, the DNA is TGTGCCAGCAGCCCCGGTGAAGATACGCAGTATTTT. Its translation is CASSPGEDTQYF.

This clone was detected only once. In the same sample, other DNA sequences code for this CDR3. The V call is TRBV2, the J call TRBJ2-3; D is unclear. This CDR3 is 12 amino acids long. V was cut by 8 bases and J by 0 bases, with 6 bases left in between. Per the germline V gene, CDR1 is SNHLY and CDR2 is FYNNEI. This chain's CDR3 is CASRTSTDTQYF. The CDR3, as DNA: TGTGCCAGCCGCACTAGCACAGATACGCAGTATTTT.

This chain connects TRBV28 to TRBJ2-1; D gene ambiguous. The CDR3 sequence is 13 residues long. V was cut by 3 bases and J by 5 bases, with 8 bases left in between. The germline V gene has CDR1 MDHEN and CDR2 SYDVKM. The CDR3 spells CASSLSTNNEQFF. Written as DNA, the CDR3 is TGTGCCAGCAGTTTGAGTACTAACAATGAGCAGTTCTTC.

This rearrangement joins TRBV7-9 to TRBJ2-5; 10 bases line up with TRBD2. Germline assignment: CDR1 SEHNR and CDR2 FQNEAQ (reference sequence). This CDR3 contains 16 residues. The trim removed 5 bases at V and 4 bases at J, leaving 10 bases unmatched. The CDR3 protein is CASSPLALAGRETQYF. CDR3 nucleotides: TGTGCCAGCAGCCCCCTGGCACTAGCGGGAAGAGAGACCCAGTACTTC.

This rearrangement joins TRBV5-1 to TRBJ1-1; TRBD1 matches at 9 bases. The CDR3 runs 15 residues. The germline CDR1 and CDR2 sequences are SGHRS and YFSETQ. With 4 bases clipped from V and 5 bases from J, the junction kept 9 bases outside the gene matches. The CDR3 loop reads CASSAEGQGYTEAFF. Written as DNA, the CDR3 is TGCGCCAGCAGCGCGGAGGGACAGGGATATACTGAAGCTTTCTTT. Full variable domain (missing parts from reference TRBV5-1 and TRBJ1-1): KAGVTQTPRYLIKTRGQQVTLSCSPISGHRSVSWYQQTPGQGLQFLFEYFSETQRNKGNFPGRFSGRQFSNSRSEMNVSTLELGDSALYLCASSAEGQGYTEAFFGQGTRLTVV.